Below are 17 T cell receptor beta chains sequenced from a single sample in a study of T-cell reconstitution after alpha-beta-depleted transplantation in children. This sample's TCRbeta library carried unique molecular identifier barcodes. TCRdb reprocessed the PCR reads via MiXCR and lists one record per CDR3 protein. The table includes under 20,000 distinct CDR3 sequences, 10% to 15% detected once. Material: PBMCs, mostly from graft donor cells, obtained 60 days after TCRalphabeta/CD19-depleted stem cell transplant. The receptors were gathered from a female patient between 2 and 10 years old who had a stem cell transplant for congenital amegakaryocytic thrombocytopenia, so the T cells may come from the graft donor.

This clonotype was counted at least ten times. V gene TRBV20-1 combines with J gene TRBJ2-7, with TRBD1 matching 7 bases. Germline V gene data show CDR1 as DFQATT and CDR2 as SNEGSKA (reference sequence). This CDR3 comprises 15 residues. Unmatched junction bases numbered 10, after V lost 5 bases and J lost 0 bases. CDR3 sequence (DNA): TGCAGTGCTGCGGACAGGTTCTTAAACTCCTACGAGCAGTACTTC. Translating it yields CSAADRFLNSYEQYF.

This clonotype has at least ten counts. The CDR3 nucleotides are TGCGCCAGCAGACCGAAAGGACTAGCGGGAGCAGAGACCCAGTACTTC. Its translation: CASRPKGLAGAETQYF. The rearrangement joins TRBV5-1 to TRBJ2-5; 13 bases align to TRBD2. CDR1 is SGHRS, CDR2 YFSETQ, per germline. Unmatched junction bases numbered 8, after V lost 5 bases and J lost 4 bases. CDR3 size: 16 residues.

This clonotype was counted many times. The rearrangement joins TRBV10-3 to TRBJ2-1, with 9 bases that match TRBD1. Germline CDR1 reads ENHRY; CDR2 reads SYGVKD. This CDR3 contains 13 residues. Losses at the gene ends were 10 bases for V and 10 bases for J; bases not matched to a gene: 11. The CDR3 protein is CATRGQGLEEQFF. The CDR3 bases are TGTGCCACTAGGGGACAGGGCCTGGAGGAGCAGTTCTTC.

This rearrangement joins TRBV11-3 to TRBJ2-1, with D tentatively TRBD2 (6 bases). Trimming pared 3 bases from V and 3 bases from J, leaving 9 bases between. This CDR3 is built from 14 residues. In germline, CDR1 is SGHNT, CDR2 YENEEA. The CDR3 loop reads CASSLGGIYNEQFF. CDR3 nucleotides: TGTGCCAGCAGCTTGGGCGGGATCTACAATGAGCAGTTCTTC.

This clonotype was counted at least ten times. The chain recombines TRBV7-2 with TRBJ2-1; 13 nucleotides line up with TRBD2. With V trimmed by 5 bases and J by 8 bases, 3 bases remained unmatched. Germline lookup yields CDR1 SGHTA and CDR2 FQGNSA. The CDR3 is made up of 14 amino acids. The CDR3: CASSTTSGRDEQFF. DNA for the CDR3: TGTGCCAGCAGCACCACTAGCGGGAGGGATGAGCAGTTCTTC. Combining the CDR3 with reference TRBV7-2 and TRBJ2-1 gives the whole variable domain GAGVSQSPSNKVTEKGKDVELRCDPISGHTALYWYRQSLGQGLEFLIYFQGNSAPDKSGLPSDRFSAERTGGSVSTLTIQRTQQEDSAVYLCASSTTSGRDEQFFGPGTRLTVL.

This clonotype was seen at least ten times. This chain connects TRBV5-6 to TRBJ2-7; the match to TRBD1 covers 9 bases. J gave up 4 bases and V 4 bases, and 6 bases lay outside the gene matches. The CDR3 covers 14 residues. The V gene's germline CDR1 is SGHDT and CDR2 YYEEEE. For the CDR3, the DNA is TGTGCCAGCAGCCCAGGGACAGGGCTGTACGAGCAGTACTTC. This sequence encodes CASSPGTGLYEQYF. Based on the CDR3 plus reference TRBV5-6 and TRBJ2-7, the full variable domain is DAGVTQSPTHLIKTRGQQVTLRCSPKSGHDTVSWYQQALGQGPQFIFQYYEEEERQRGNFPDRFSGHQFPNYSSELNVNALLLGDSALYLCASSPGTGLYEQYFGPGTRLTVT.

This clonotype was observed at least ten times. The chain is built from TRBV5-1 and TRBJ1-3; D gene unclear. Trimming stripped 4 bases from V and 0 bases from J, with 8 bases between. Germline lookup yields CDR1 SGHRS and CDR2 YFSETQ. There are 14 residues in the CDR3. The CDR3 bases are TGCGCCAGCAGCCCGGGGAACTCTGGAAACACCATATATTTT. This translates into CASSPGNSGNTIYF. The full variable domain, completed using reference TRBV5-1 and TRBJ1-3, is KAGVTQTPRYLIKTRGQQVTLSCSPISGHRSVSWYQQTPGQGLQFLFEYFSETQRNKGNFPGRFSGRQFSNSRSEMNVSTLELGDSALYLCASSPGNSGNTIYFGEGSWLTVV.

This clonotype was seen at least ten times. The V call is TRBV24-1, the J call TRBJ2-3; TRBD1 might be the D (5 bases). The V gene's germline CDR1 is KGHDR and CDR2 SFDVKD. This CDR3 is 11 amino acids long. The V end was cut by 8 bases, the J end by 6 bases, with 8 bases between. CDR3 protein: CATNKGDTQYF. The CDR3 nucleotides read TGTGCCACCAATAAGGGGGATACGCAGTATTTT.

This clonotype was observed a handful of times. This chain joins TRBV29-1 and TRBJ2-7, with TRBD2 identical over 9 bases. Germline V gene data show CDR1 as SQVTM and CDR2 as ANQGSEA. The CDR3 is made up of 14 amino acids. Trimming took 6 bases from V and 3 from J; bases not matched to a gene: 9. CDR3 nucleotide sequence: TGCAGCGTCAAACTAGCGGGTAAACACTACGAGCAGTACTTC. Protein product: CSVKLAGKHYEQYF.

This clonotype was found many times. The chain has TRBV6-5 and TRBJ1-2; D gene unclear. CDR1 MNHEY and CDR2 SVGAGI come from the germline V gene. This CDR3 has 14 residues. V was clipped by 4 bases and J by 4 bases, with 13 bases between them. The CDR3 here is CASSLPGVLYGYTF. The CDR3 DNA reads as TGTGCCAGCAGTTTACCAGGTGTCCTCTATGGCTACACCTTC.

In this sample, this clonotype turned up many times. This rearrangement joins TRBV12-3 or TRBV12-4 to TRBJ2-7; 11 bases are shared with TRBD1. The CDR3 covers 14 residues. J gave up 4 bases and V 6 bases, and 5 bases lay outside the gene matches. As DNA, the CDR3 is TGTGCCAGCAGCCGGACAGGGGGCTGGTACGAGCAGTACTTC. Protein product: CASSRTGGWYEQYF.

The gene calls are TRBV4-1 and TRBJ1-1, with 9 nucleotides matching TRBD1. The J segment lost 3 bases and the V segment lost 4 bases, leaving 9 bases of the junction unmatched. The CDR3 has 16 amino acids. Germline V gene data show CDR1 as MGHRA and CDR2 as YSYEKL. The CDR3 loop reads CASSRWTGAYDTEAFF. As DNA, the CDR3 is TGCGCCAGCAGCCGGTGGACAGGGGCGTATGACACTGAAGCTTTCTTT.

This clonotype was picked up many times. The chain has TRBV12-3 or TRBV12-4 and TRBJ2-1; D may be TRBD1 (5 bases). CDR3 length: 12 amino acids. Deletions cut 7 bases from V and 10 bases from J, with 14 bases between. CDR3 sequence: CASTIGVDEQFF. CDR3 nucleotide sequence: TGTGCCAGCACCATAGGGGTGGACGAGCAGTTCTTC.

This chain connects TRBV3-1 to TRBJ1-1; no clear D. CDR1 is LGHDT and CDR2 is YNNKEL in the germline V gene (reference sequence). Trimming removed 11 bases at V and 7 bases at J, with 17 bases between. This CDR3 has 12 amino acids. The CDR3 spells CACCLSGFEAFF. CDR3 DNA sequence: TGTGCCTGCTGTTTATCCGGGTTTGAAGCTTTCTTT.

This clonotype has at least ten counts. CDR3 amino acids: CASSQASGAYNEQFF. The CDR3 nucleotides read TGCGCCAGCAGCCAGGCTAGCGGGGCGTACAATGAGCAGTTCTTC. This chain uses TRBV4-1 with TRBJ2-1, with 9 bases aligning to TRBD2. V lost 3 bases to trimming and J lost 4 bases; unmatched junction nucleotides: 4. Germline-derived CDR1 and CDR2 are MGHRA and YSYEKL. CDR3 length: 15 amino acids.

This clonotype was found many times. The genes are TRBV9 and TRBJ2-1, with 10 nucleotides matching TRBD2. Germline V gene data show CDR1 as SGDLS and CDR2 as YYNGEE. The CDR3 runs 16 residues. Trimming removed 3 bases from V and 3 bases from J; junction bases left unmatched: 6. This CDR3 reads CASSATTSGFYNEQFF. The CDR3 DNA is TGTGCCAGCAGCGCGACGACTAGCGGGTTCTACAATGAGCAGTTCTTC.

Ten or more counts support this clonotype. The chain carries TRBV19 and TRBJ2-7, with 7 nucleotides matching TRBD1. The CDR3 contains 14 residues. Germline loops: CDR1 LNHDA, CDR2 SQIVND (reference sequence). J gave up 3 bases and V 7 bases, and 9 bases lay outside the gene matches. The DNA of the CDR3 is TGTGCCAGTACATGGTCGGACAGGTTCTACGAGCAGTACTTC. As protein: CASTWSDRFYEQYF.